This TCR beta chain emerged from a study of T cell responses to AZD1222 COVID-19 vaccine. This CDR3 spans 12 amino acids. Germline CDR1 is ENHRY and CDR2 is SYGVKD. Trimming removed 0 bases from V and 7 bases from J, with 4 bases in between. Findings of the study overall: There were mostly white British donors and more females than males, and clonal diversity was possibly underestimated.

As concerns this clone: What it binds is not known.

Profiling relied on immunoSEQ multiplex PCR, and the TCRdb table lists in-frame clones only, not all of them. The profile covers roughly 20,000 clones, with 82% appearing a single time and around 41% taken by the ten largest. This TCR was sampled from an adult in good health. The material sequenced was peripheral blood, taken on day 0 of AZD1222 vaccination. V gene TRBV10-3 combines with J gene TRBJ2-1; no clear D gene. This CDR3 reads CAISESDNEQFF. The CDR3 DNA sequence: TGTGCCATCAGTGAGTCAGATAATGAGCAGTTCTTC.